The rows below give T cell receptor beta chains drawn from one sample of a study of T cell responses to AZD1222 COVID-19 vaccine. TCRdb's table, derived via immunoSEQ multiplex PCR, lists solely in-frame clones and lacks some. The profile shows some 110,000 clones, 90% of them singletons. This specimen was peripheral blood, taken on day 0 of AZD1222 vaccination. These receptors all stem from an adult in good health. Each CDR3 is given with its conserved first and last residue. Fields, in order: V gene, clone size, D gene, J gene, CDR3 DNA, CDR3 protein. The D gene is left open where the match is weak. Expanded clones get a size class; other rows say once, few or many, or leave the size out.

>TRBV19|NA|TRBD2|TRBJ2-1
TGTGCCAGTAGTTCCCTGGGGCCTAGCGGCTACAATGAGCAGTTCTTC
CASSSLGPSGYNEQFF
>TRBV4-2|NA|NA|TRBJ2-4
TGTGCCAGCAGCCAAGTAACCCAGGGGAAGGCCAAAAACATTCAGTACTTC
CASSQVTQGKAKNIQYF
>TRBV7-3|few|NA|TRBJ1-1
TGTGCCAGCAGCTTAAATCAGAACATGAACACTGAAGCTTTCTTT
CASSLNQNMNTEAFF
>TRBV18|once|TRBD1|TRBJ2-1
TGTGCCAGCTCACCGTCCCGGGACAGGGTACTAAGGGATGAGCAGTTCTTC
CASSPSRDRVLRDEQFF
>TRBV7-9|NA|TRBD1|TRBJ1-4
TGTGCCAGCAGCGTTACAGGGGGCAATAATGAAAAACTGTTTTTT
CASSVTGGNNEKLFF
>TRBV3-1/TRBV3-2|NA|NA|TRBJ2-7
TGTGCCAGCAGCCTTGTTTACGAGCAGTACTTC
CASSLVYEQYF
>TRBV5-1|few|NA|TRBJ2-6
TGCGCCAGCAGCTTGGGGCCATTACACTCTGGGGCCAACGTCCTGACTTTC
CASSLGPLHSGANVLTF
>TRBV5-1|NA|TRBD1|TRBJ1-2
TGCGCCAGCAGCTTGGCGGGGACAGGGGAGATCTACACCTTC
CASSLAGTGEIYTF
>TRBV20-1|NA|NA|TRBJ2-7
TGCAGTGCCGAGACAGACCACGAGCAGTACTTC
CSAETDHEQYF
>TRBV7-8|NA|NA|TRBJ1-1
TGTGCCAGCAGCTTTGAGGAAAACACTGAAGCTTTCTTT
CASSFEENTEAFF
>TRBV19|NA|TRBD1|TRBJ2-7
TGTGCCAGTAGTCCAGGGGGTGCAGGAGCCTACGAGCAGTACTTC
CASSPGGAGAYEQYF
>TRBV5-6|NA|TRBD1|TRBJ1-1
TGTGCCAGCAGCTTCCCTTTCCCGGGACAGGGGATGAACACTGAAGCTTTCTTT
CASSFPFPGQGMNTEAFF
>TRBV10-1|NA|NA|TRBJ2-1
TGCGCCAGCAGCGCGAGCTCCTACAATGAGCAGTTCTTC
CASSASSYNEQFF
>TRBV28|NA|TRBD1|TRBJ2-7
TGTGCCAGCGAGGACGGGGGGACAGGGGGCGGACTCTCCTACGAGCAGTACTTC
CASEDGGTGGGLSYEQYF
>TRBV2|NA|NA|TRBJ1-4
TGTGCCAGCAGTGTGGCTGCAACTAATGAAAAACTGTTTTTT
CASSVAATNEKLFF
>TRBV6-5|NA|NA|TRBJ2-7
TGTGCCAGCCGGAGGGAGGCCTTCTACGAGCAGTACTTC
CASRREAFYEQYF
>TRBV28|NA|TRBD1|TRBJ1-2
TGTGCCAGCAGTTTAATCGGACAGGGATGGTATGGCTACACCTTC
CASSLIGQGWYGYTF
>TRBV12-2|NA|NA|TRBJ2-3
TGTGCAAGTCGCTTCGATACGCAGTATTTT
CASRFDTQYF
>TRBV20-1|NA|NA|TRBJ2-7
TGCAGTGCTCCCAGGGGAAACGAGCAGTACTTC
CSAPRGNEQYF
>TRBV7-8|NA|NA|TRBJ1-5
TGTGCCAGCAGCTTATTGCTAGGTTATAGCAATCAGCCCCAGCATTTT
CASSLLLGYSNQPQHF
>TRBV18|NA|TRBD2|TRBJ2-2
TGTGCCAGCTCACCGAATCGACTAGCGGGAGGGCCAGACGGGGAGCTGTTTTTT
CASSPNRLAGGPDGELFF
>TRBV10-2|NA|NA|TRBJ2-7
TGCGCCAGCAGTAGGACGGAAAGGTACGAGCAGTACTTC
CASSRTERYEQYF
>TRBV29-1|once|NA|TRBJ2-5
TGCAGCGTGACAGGAGGGGAGACCCAGTACTTC
CSVTGGETQYF
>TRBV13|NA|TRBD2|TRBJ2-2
TGTGCCAGCAGCTCCTTGGGGACTAGCTACACCGGGGAGCTGTTTTTT
CASSSLGTSYTGELFF
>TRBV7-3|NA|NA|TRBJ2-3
TGTGCCAGCAGCTTAAGCAGAGAAAGCATCAATACGCAGTATTTT
CASSLSRESINTQYF
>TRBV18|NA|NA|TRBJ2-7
TGTGCCAGCTCCTCGAAGGGAGCAGTGAGCTCCTACGAGCAGTACTTC
CASSSKGAVSSYEQYF
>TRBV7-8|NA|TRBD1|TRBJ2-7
TGTGCCAGCAGCCCACGGACAGGGACGACCTACGAGCAGTACTTC
CASSPRTGTTYEQYF
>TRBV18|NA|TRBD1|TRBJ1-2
TGTGCCAGCTCACTCTCTGGGGTCGTATTAAAGGGGGCGCAAGGCTACACCTTC
CASSLSGVVLKGAQGYTF
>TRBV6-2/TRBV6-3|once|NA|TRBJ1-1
TGTGCCAGCAGTTCATCGGGACTGGACACTGAAGCTTTCTTT
CASSSSGLDTEAFF
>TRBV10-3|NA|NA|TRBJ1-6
TGTGCCATCAGTGAGTCGGAGGTCTATAATTCACCCCTCCACTTT
CAISESEVYNSPLHF
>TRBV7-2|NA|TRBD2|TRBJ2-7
TGTGCCAGCAGCTCCGAAGGGACTAGCGGATCCTACGAGCAGTACTTC
CASSSEGTSGSYEQYF
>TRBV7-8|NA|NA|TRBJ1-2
TGTGCCAGCAGCCCCGGGGGCTATGGCTACACCTTC
CASSPGGYGYTF
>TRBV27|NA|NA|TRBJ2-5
TGTGCCAGCAGTTTTTTGGGGGGCAAAGAGACCCAGTACTTC
CASSFLGGKETQYF